This T cell receptor beta chain was sequenced in a study of T cells in Graves' hyperthyroidism and ophthalmopathy. RNA transcripts served as the template for amplifying TCR beta CDR3 regions. A first-round RT-PCR of the TCR CDR3 used the HTBI primer set. TCRdb used MiXCR to reprocess the multiplex PCR reads, holding one entry per CDR3 protein. The repertoire holds about 150,000 distinct CDR3 sequences, with less than 25% as singletons. The ends were cut back, 6 bases at V and 4 bases at J, with 18 bases in the middle. This CDR3 has 14 residues. Germline-derived CDR1 and CDR2 are SQVTM and ANQGSEA. The sequence was collected from a woman between 50 and 59 years old with Graves' hyperthyroidism that later progressed to Graves' ophthalmopathy. This chain uses TRBV29-1 with TRBJ1-2, with D possibly TRBD1 on 6 matching bases. The sequencing sample was made of blood. CDR3 sequence reads: CSVPLSGGSYGYTF. CDR3 nucleotide sequence: TGCAGCGTCCCACTGAGTGGGGGCAGCTATGGCTACACCTTC.